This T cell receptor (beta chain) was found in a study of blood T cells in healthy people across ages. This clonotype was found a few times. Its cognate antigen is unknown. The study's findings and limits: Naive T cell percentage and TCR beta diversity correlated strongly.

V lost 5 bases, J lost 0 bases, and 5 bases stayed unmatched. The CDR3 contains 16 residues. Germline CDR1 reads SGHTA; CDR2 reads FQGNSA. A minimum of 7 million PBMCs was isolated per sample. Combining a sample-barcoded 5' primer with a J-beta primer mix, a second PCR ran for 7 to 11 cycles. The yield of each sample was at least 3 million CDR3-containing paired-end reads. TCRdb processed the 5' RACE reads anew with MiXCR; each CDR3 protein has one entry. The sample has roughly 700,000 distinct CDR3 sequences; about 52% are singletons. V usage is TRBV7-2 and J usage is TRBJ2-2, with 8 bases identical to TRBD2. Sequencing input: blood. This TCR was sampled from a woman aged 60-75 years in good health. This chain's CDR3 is CASSREGLANTGELFF. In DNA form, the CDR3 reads TGTGCCAGCAGCAGAGAGGGACTAGCGAACACCGGGGAGCTGTTTTTT.